This paragraph reports one TCR beta chain. The data were taken from a study of blood T cell repertoires in COVID-19. Across the study: PBMCs, B-cell-depleted T cells, or T cells provided the cDNA or gDNA that made up the material.

Methods used by the authors: Reference gene primers were amplified, and this amplification served to estimate nucleated cell counts. TCRdb keeps only in-frame clones here, not all; method: immunoSEQ multiplex PCR. V and J calls and clone size are as listed in that table; D and trimming were resolved from the DNA. Among some 150,000 clones, about three quarters were seen once, and the ten largest hold approximately 5%. The J segment lost 2 bases and the V segment lost 5 bases, leaving 4 bases of the junction unmatched. The V gene's germline CDR1 is WNHNN and CDR2 SYGVQD (reference sequence). This CDR3 is 15 amino acids long.

This chain connects TRBV10-1 to TRBJ2-7; the match to TRBD2 covers 12 bases. The TCR sequence derives from a woman older than 75 with active or convalescent COVID-19. The sample comprised peripheral blood. CDR3 bases: TGCGCCAGCAGTCCCCGGACTAGCGGGACCTACGAGCAGTACTTC. Translated, it gives CASSPRTSGTYEQYF.